This entry lists 2 T cell receptor beta chains sequenced from one sample in a study of regulatory T cells in long-lasting Graves disease. The time point: newly diagnosed GD, antithyroid drugs for less than 3 months. Construction of the TCR library relied on RNA isolated from PBMCs. CDR3-region Arm-PCR and iRepertoire HTBI primers produced the TCR beta libraries. A single record per CDR3 protein comes from TCRdb applying MiXCR to the multiplex PCR reads. Here the sample spans approximately 560,000 distinct CDR3 sequences, roughly 15% being singletons. A further study also used this sample, focusing on T cells in Graves' hyperthyroidism and ophthalmopathy.

The input for sequencing was peripheral blood mononuclear cells (PBMCs), taken at new diagnosis, from a patient treated with antithyroid drugs. The receptors derive from a young man with Graves disease.

The chain links TRBV7-3 to TRBJ1-1; D is perhaps TRBD1 (6 bases). Germline V gene lookup returns CDR1 SGHTA and CDR2 FQGTGA. This CDR3 spans 14 amino acids. V shed 1 base and J shed 1 base, with 7 bases lying between them. Here the CDR3 DNA reads TGTGCCAGCAGCTTAAAAGGGGGGAACACTGAAGCTTTCTTT. Translated: CASSLKGGNTEAFF. Filled out from reference TRBV7-3 and TRBJ1-1, the complete variable domain reads GAGVSQTPSNKVTEKGKYVELRCDPISGHTALYWYRQSLGQGPEFLIYFQGTGAADDSGLPNDRFFAVRPEGSVSTLKIQRTERGDSAVYLCASSLKGGNTEAFFGQGTRLTVV.

The chain's CDR3 is CASSIGGSRVSNQPQHF. The CDR3 nucleotides read TGTGCCAGTAGTATCGGGGGATCCAGGGTTAGCAATCAGCCCCAGCATTTT. The V and J genes are TRBV19 and TRBJ1-5, with a possible D match to TRBD1 (5 bases). CDR1 is LNHDA, CDR2 SQIVND, per germline (reference sequence). The CDR3 is 17 residues long. V dropped 3 bases and J dropped 0 bases, with 15 bases sitting between them.